The next 22 T cell receptor beta chains were all read from a single sample in a study of T cell changes during pregnancy in multiple sclerosis. Measured with immunoSEQ multiplex PCR; TCRdb has only the in-frame clones, and not every one. The sample carries some 100,000 clones, about 91% recorded once. The input for sequencing was peripheral blood, taken in the second trimester of pregnancy. The receptors were sampled from a female donor with multiple sclerosis, enrolled in a pregnancy study.

The V and J genes are TRBV23-1 and TRBJ1-5; D remains unclear. TRBV23-1 counts as an open reading frame of uncertain function. CDR3 size: 15 residues. Trimming pared 0 bases from V and 0 bases from J, leaving 6 bases between. The CDR3 sequence is CASSQSGPSNQPQHF. CDR3 nucleotide sequence: TGCGCCAGCAGTCAATCGGGCCCTAGCAATCAGCCCCAGCATTTT.

The V call is TRBV4-1, the J call TRBJ2-3, with 7 bases aligning to TRBD1. V dropped 7 bases and J dropped 1; count of bases not matched to a gene: 8. CDR3 size: 15 residues. Germline values: CDR1 MGHRA, CDR2 YSYEKL. CDR3 residues: CASNPSGGGTDTQYF. In DNA, the CDR3 is TGCGCCAGCAACCCTTCAGGGGGAGGCACAGATACGCAGTATTTT.

This chain joins TRBV5-5 and TRBJ2-7; 7 bases line up with TRBD2. Germline CDR1 reads SGHKS; CDR2 reads YYEKEE (reference sequence). The length of the CDR3 is 14 residues. V was clipped by 0 bases and J by 3 bases; unmatched bases: 3. The CDR3 bases are TGTGCCAGCAGCTTGGTAGGACTAGACTACGAGCAGTACTTC. Its protein product is CASSLVGLDYEQYF.

For the CDR3, the DNA is TGTGCCAGCAGCGTAGATTTTAGCGGGAACACCGGGGAGCTGTTTTTT. Its translation is CASSVDFSGNTGELFF. The V gene is TRBV9, the J gene TRBJ2-2, with D possibly TRBD2 on 6 matching bases. This CDR3 spans 16 amino acids. Trimming took off 0 bases at V and 1 base at J, with 10 bases between the two ends. The germline V gene has CDR1 SGDLS and CDR2 YYNGEE.

V and J are TRBV5-1 and TRBJ2-1; 8 nucleotides line up with TRBD2. The V gene end was trimmed by 6 bases and the J gene end by 3 bases; junction bases not matched to a gene: 5. In germline, CDR1 is SGHRS, CDR2 YFSETQ. CDR3 size: 14 residues. The CDR3 loop is CASNFGGDYNEQFF. DNA of the CDR3: TGCGCCAGCAACTTCGGGGGGGACTACAATGAGCAGTTCTTC.

The chain carries TRBV6-5 and TRBJ2-7, with D perhaps matching TRBD1 (6 bases). Per the germline V gene, CDR1 is MNHEY and CDR2 is SVGAGI. V dropped 5 bases and J dropped 0 bases, with 8 bases sitting between them. This CDR3 contains 13 residues. CDR3 coding DNA: TGTGCCAGCAGTAACAGGGTCTCCTACGAGCAGTACTTC. It translates to CASSNRVSYEQYF.

The genes are TRBV15 and TRBJ2-2; 9 positions match TRBD1. V gave up 1 base and J gave up 2 bases; unmatched junction bases: 5. Germline V gives CDR1 LNHNV, CDR2 YYDKDF (reference sequence). The CDR3 loop spans 17 amino acids. DNA for the CDR3: TGTGCCACCAGCAGAGGGGGACAGGGCCTTAACACCGGGGAGCTGTTTTTT. Encoded protein: CATSRGGQGLNTGELFF.

The chain couples TRBV28 to TRBJ2-7, with D maybe TRBD1 (6 bases). Trimming cost V 3 bases and J 3 bases, with 9 bases left between them. CDR3 length: 13 amino acids. Germline CDR1 reads MDHEN; CDR2 reads SYDVKM. The CDR3 region has the DNA TGTGCCAGCAGTTTCGAGACAGGCTACGAGCAGTACTTC. It codes for CASSFETGYEQYF. Based on the CDR3 plus reference TRBV28 and TRBJ2-7, the full variable domain is DVKVTQSSRYLVKRTGEKVFLECVQDMDHENMFWYRQDPGLGLRLIYFSYDVKMKEKGDIPEGYSVSREKKERFSLILESASTNQTSMYLCASSFETGYEQYFGPGTRLTVT.

The genes are TRBV6-6 and TRBJ1-5, with D maybe TRBD1 (5 bases). In germline, CDR1 is MNHNY, CDR2 SVGAGI (reference sequence). The CDR3 covers 14 residues. Trimming took off 6 bases at V and 3 bases at J, with 12 bases between the two ends. The CDR3 spells CASSRQTDNQPQHF. Here the CDR3 DNA reads TGTGCCAGCAGCCGACAGACCGACAATCAGCCCCAGCATTTT.

This chain links TRBV5-4 with TRBJ2-1; 8 bases line up with TRBD1. After removal of 2 bases from V and 8 bases from J, the junction contained 12 bases not matched to a gene. CDR3 length equals 16 residues. Germline V gene data show CDR1 as SGHNT and CDR2 as YYREEE (reference sequence). The CDR3 DNA reads as TGTGCCAGCAGCTTACGGACAGGGAAGATCGCCGATGAGCAGTTCTTC. Translated, it gives CASSLRTGKIADEQFF.

The V call is TRBV7-8, the J call TRBJ2-7, with D hard to call. V lost 3 bases to trimming and J lost 2 bases, with 14 bases between them. The CDR3 covers 15 residues. Germline-derived CDR1 and CDR2 are SGHVS and FQNEAQ. The CDR3, as DNA: TGTGCCAGCAGCTTGAAGTCTACTCTTACCTACGAGCAGTACTTC. Protein: CASSLKSTLTYEQYF.

The chain recombines TRBV30 with TRBJ2-2, with D possibly being TRBD2 (6 bases). Germline V gene lookup returns CDR1 GTSNPN and CDR2 SVGIG (reference sequence). The CDR3 consists of 12 residues. V was clipped by 5 bases and J by 3 bases, with 7 bases between them. CDR3 nucleotides: TGTGCCTGGGGGGGGTACACCGGGGAGCTGTTTTTT. Translation gives CAWGGYTGELFF.

V usage is TRBV5-4 and J usage is TRBJ2-1; possibly TRBD1 for D (5 bases). This CDR3 is built from 12 residues. Between the trimmed V and J ends, which lost 6 bases and 7 bases, there was a span of 11 bases. CDR1 and CDR2 from the germline V gene are SGHNT and YYREEE (reference sequence). The chain's CDR3 is CASIGQGNEQFF. The DNA for the CDR3 is TGTGCCAGCATAGGTCAGGGTAATGAGCAGTTCTTC.

This chain connects TRBV28 to TRBJ1-5, with D possibly matching TRBD1 (6 bases). The length of the CDR3 is 14 residues. The germline V and J ends were trimmed by 6 bases and 6 bases, with 15 bases remaining between them. The germline V gene encodes CDR1 MDHEN and CDR2 SYDVKM. The CDR3 is CASSNTGKGQPQHF. The CDR3 DNA follows: TGTGCCAGCAGCAATACAGGGAAAGGTCAGCCCCAGCATTTT.

CDR3 region: CASSIDGNTEAFF. The DNA for the CDR3 is TGTGCCAGTAGTATAGACGGGAACACTGAAGCTTTCTTT. The chain employs TRBV19 and TRBJ1-1, with D hard to call. This CDR3 has 13 amino acids. The germline CDR1 and CDR2 sequences are LNHDA and SQIVND (reference sequence). The V end was cut by 0 bases, the J end by 1 base, with 3 bases between.

This rearrangement joins TRBV7-2 to TRBJ2-7, with TRBD1 matching 7 bases. Germline values: CDR1 SGHTA, CDR2 FQGNSA. The V segment lost 5 bases and the J segment 2 bases; nucleotides outside the gene matches: 9. The CDR3 loop spans 15 amino acids. CDR3 amino acids: CASSIRQGGPYEQYF. CDR3 nucleotide sequence: TGTGCCAGCAGCATAAGACAGGGCGGGCCCTACGAGCAGTACTTC. Full variable domain (rest looked up from reference TRBV7-2 and TRBJ2-7): GAGVSQSPSNKVTEKGKDVELRCDPISGHTALYWYRQSLGQGLEFLIYFQGNSAPDKSGLPSDRFSAERTGGSVSTLTIQRTQQEDSAVYLCASSIRQGGPYEQYFGPGTRLTVT.

The V gene is TRBV5-1, the J gene TRBJ2-1; maybe TRBD2 (6 bases). Germline V CDR1 and CDR2: SGHRS, YFSETQ. The V gene lost 1 base and the J gene lost 3 bases, with 11 bases spanning the gap. This CDR3 region has 15 residues. The CDR3 is CASSLSSGYYNEQFF. CDR3 in DNA: TGCGCCAGCAGCTTGTCCAGCGGGTACTACAATGAGCAGTTCTTC. Combining the CDR3 with reference TRBV5-1 and TRBJ2-1 gives the whole variable domain KAGVTQTPRYLIKTRGQQVTLSCSPISGHRSVSWYQQTPGQGLQFLFEYFSETQRNKGNFPGRFSGRQFSNSRSEMNVSTLELGDSALYLCASSLSSGYYNEQFFGPGTRLTVL.

The V call is TRBV7-9, the J call TRBJ2-1, with a tentative D call TRBD1 (7 bases). Germline V gene data show CDR1 as SEHNR and CDR2 as FQNEAQ (reference sequence). CDR3 length: 15 residues. Between the trimmed V and J ends, which lost 3 bases and 3 bases, there was a span of 12 bases. CDR3 in DNA: TGTGCCAGCAGCTTGTACAGGGGACTCTACAATGAGCAGTTCTTC. Translating gives CASSLYRGLYNEQFF. The full variable domain, with the rest looked up from reference TRBV7-9 and TRBJ2-1, is DTGVSQNPRHKITKRGQNVTFRCDPISEHNRLYWYRQTLGQGPEFLTYFQNEAQLEKSRLLSDRFSAERPKGSFSTLEIQRTEQGDSAMYLCASSLYRGLYNEQFFGPGTRLTVL.

For this clone: Sequence at one end of the junction differs from germline and may be a read error. The chain joins TRBV19 to TRBJ2-7; 7 bases are a match to TRBD1. This CDR3 comprises 15 residues. Germline loops: CDR1 LNHDA, CDR2 SQIVND (reference sequence). CDR3 sequence: CTSSALQGRSYEQYF. The CDR3 DNA reads TGTACCAGTAGTGCGCTACAGGGGAGATCCTACGAGCAGTACTTC. The full variable domain, in which reference TRBV19 and TRBJ2-7 provide the parts outside the CDR3, is DGGITQSPKYLFRKEGQNVTLSCEQNLNHDAMYWYRQDPGQGLRLIYYSQIVNDFQKGDIAEGYSVSREKKESFPLTVTSAQKNPTAFYLCTSSALQGRSYEQYFGPGTRLTVT.

The chain's CDR3 is CASRRGTDYEQYF. The CDR3 region has the DNA TGTGCCAGCAGACGAGGGACTGACTACGAGCAGTACTTC. The chain is built from TRBV6-5 and TRBJ2-7; tentative D call: TRBD2 (6 bases). With 6 bases removed from V and 3 bases from J, the gap between germline ends came to 12 bases. The CDR3 loop spans 13 amino acids. Germline V gives CDR1 MNHEY, CDR2 SVGAGI.

The V gene is TRBV18, the J gene TRBJ2-7, with TRBD1 matching over 9 bases. The germline V gene encodes CDR1 KGHSH and CDR2 LQKENI. This CDR3 spans 14 amino acids. V lost 2 bases and J lost 1; bases outside the gene matches: 0. The CDR3 here is CASSPDRGSYEQYF. CDR3 DNA: TGTGCCAGCTCACCAGACAGGGGGTCCTACGAGCAGTACTTC.

The chain combines TRBV11-3 with TRBJ2-1, with 11 bases fitting TRBD2. The CDR3 is 16 residues long. V lost 5 bases, J lost 4 bases, and 7 bases stayed unmatched. Germline V CDR1 and CDR2: SGHNT, YENEEA. The CDR3 loop is CASSIGTSGSYNEQFF. In nucleotides, the CDR3 is TGTGCCAGCAGCATCGGGACTAGCGGTAGTTACAATGAGCAGTTCTTC.